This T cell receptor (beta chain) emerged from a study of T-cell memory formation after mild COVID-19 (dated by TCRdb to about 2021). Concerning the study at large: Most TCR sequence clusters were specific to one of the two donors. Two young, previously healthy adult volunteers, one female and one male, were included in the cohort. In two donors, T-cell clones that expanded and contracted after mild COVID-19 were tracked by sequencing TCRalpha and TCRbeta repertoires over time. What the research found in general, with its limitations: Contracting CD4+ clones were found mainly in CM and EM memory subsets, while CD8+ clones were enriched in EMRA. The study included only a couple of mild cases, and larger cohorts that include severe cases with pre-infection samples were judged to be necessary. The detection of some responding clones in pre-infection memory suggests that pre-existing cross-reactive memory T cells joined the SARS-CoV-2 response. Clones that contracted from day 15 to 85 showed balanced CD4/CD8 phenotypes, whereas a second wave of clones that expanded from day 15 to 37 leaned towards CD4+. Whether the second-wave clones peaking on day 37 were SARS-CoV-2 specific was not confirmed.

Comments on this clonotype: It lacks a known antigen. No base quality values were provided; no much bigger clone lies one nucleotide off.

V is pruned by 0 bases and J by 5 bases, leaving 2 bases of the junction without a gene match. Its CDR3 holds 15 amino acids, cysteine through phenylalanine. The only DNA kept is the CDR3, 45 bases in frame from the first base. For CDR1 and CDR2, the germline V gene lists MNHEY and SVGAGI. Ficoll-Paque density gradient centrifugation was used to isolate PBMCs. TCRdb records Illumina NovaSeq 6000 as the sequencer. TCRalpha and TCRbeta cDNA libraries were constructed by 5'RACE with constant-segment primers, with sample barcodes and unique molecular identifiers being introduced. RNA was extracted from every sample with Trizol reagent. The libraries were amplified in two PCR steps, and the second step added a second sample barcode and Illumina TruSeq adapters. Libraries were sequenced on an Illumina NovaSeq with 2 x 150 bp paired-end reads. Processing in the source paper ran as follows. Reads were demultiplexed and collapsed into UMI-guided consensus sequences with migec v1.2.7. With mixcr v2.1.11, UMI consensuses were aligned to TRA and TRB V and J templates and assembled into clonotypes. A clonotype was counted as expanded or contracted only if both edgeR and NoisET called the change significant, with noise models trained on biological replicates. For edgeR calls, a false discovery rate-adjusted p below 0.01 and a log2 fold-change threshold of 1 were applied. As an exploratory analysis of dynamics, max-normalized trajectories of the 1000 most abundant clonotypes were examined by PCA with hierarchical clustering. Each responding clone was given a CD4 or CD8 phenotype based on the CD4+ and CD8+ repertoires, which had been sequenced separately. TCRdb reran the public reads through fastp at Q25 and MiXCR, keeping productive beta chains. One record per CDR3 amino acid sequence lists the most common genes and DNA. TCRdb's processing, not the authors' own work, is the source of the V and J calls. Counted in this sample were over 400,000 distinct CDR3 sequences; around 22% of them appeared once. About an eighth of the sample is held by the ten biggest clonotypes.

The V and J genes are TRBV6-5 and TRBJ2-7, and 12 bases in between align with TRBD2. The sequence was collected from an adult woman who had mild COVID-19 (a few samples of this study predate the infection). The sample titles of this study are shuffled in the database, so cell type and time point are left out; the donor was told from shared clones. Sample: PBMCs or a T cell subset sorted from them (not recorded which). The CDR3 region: CASSYSRTSGNEQYF. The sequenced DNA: TGTGCCAGCAGTTACTCGAGGACTAGCGGGAACGAGCAGTACTTC.